This T cell receptor (beta chain) was documented in a study of T cell clones after liver transplantation. Study information: Three of eight recipients were HCV-positive; others had non-autoimmune, non-viral indications.

The table came from immunoSEQ multiplex PCR; TCRdb's copy has only in-frame clones and leaves some out. The sample lists about 21,000 clones; 90% to 95% were seen once. Sequencing used CD8+ T cells from blood, obtained about 26 months after liver transplant. The TCR comes from a human patient who received a liver transplant. Some T cells may trace back to the graft donor.

CDR3 sequence reads: CASSLLGGSYNEQFF. CDR3 DNA sequence: TGTGCCAGCAGTTTATTGGGGGGCTCCTACAATGAGCAGTTCTTC. V gene TRBV27 combines with J gene TRBJ2-1; a weak D match, TRBD2 (6 bases). V lost 1 base and J lost 0, with 7 bases in between. The germline V gene has CDR1 MNHEY and CDR2 SMNVEV (reference sequence). CDR3 length: 15 amino acids.